This record concerns one T cell receptor (beta chain) sequence. Authors' data handling: Estimates of nucleated cell counts were drawn from the amplification of reference gene primers. TCRdb's table, derived via immunoSEQ multiplex PCR, lists solely in-frame clones and lacks some. That table furnishes V, J and clone size, whereas the DNA furnished D and trimming. This sample has over 75,000 clones, with 70% to 85% found just once. The CDR3 covers 12 residues. V lost 5 bases, J lost 11 bases, and 8 bases stayed unmatched. This sample was included in a study of blood T cell repertoires in COVID-19. Study-level background: Samples representing acute and convalescent COVID-19 were sourced from the United States, Italy and Spain.

Sequencing input: peripheral blood. This clonotype was sampled from a woman aged 45-60 years with acute or convalescent COVID-19. The chain uses TRBV12-3 or TRBV12-4 and TRBJ1-1, with TRBD1 identical over 7 bases. The CDR3 is CASSETGRGAFF. DNA for the CDR3: TGTGCCAGCAGTGAGACAGGGCGCGGGGCTTTCTTT.